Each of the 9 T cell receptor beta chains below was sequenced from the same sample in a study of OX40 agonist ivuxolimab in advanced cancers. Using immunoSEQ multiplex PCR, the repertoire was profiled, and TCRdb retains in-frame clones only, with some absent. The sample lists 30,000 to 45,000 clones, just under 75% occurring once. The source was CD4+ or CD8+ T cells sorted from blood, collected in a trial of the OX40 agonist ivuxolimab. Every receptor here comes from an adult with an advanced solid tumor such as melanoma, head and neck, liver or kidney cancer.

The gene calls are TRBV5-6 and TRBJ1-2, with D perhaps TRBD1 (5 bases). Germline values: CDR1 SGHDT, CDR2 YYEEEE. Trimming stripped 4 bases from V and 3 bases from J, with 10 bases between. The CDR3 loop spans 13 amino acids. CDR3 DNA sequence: TGTGCCAGCAGCCGCGACAGCTACTATGGCTACACCTTC. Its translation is CASSRDSYYGYTF.

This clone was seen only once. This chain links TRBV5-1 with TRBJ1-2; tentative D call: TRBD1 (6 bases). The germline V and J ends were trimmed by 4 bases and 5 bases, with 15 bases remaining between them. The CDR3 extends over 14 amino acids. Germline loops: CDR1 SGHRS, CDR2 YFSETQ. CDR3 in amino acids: CASSTAGTNYGYTF. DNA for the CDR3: TGCGCCAGCAGCACCGCGGGGACAAATTATGGCTACACCTTC.

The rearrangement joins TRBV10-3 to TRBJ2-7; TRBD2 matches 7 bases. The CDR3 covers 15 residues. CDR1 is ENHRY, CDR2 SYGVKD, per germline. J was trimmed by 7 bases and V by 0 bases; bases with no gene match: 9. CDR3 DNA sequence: TGTGCCATCAGTGAGTCAGGAAAAGGGCGGGGGGAGCAGTACGTC. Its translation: CAISESGKGRGEQYV.

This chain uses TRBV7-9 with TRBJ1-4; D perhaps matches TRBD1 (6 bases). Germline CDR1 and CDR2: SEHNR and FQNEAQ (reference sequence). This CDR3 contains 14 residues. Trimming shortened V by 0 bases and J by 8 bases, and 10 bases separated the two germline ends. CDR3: CASSLAGGKEKLFF. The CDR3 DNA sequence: TGTGCCAGCAGCTTAGCAGGGGGGAAGGAAAAACTGTTTTTT.

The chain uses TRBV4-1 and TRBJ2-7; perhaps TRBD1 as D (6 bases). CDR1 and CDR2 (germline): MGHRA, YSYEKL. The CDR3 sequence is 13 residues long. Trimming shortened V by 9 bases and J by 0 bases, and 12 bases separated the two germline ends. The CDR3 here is CASSRDISYEQYF. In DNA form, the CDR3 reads TGCGCCAGTTCTCGGGACATCTCCTACGAGCAGTACTTC.

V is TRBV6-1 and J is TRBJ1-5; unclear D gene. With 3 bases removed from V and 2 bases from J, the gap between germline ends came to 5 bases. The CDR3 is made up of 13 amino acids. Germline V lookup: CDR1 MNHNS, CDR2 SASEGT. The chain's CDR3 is CASSELRNQPQHF. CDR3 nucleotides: TGTGCCAGCAGTGAGCTGCGCAATCAGCCCCAGCATTTT.

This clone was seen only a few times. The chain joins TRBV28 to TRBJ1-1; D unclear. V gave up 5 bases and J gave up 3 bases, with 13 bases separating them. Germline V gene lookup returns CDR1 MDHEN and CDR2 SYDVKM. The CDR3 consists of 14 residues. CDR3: CASSPQLEYTEAFF. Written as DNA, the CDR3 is TGTGCCAGCAGTCCACAGTTAGAGTACACTGAAGCTTTCTTT.

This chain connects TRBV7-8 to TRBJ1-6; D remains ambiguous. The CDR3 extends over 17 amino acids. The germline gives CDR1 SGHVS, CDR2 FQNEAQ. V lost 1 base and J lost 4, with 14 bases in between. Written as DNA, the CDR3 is TGTGCCAGCAGCTTAGAACCGGGTCACAATTATAATTCACCCCTCCACTTT. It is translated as CASSLEPGHNYNSPLHF.

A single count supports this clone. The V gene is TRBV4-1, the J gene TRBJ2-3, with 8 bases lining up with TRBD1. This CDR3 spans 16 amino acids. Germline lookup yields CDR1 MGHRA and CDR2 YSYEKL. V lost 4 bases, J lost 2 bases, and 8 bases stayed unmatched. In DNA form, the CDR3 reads TGCGCCAGCAGCCTCATGCAGGGGGCAGCCACAGATACGCAGTATTTT. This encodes CASSLMQGAATDTQYF.